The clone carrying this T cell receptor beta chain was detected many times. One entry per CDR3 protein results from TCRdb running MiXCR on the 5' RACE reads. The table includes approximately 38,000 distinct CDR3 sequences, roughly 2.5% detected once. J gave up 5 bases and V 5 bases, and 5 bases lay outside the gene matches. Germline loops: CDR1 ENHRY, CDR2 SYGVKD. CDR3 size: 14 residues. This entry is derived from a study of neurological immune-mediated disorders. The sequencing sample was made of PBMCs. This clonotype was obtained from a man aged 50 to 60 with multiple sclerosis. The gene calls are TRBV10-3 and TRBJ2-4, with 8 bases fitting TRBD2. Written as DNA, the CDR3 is TGTGCCATCAGTAGCGGGGGTCCGGAAAACATTCAGTACTTC. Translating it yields CAISSGGPENIQYF.